Described below is a single TCR beta chain sequence and its context. These data are taken from a study of blood T cell repertoires in COVID-19. Overall study: Material from acute and convalescent COVID-19 was sourced from the United States, Italy and Spain.

Patients in Seattle were enrolled during active infection, then followed longitudinally. Trimming at V came to 0 bases and at J to 4 bases, leaving 6 bases not matched to a gene. Germline CDR1 and CDR2: SGHDT and YYEEEE. This CDR3 spans 15 amino acids. In the authors' workflow: Scientists estimated how many nucleated cells there were by amplifying reference gene primers. Using immunoSEQ multiplex PCR, the repertoire was profiled, and TCRdb retains in-frame clones only, with some absent. That table supplies the V and J calls and clone size; D and trimming were determined from the DNA. This sample has 220,000 or so clones, with about 85% found just once.

J is TRBJ2-7 and V is TRBV5-6; 8 bases agree with TRBD1. The sequence was obtained from a woman between 50 and 59 years old with COVID-19, enrolled during active disease. The sample was peripheral blood. CDR3: CASSLGTGGWYEQYF. In nucleotides, the CDR3 is TGTGCCAGCAGCTTGGGTACAGGGGGATGGTACGAGCAGTACTTC.